One sample yielded the 14 T cell receptor beta chains listed below, sequenced in a study of T cells after yellow fever vaccination. TCRdb independently ran MiXCR on the 5' RACE reads; one entry per CDR3 protein. The data hold roughly 520,000 distinct CDR3 sequences, with about a fifth observed a single time. The sequenced sample was PBMCs, obtained roughly 23 days after the first yellow fever vaccination. These receptors came from a man between 18 and 35 years old who received the YFV17D yellow fever vaccine.

For the CDR3, the DNA is TGTGCCAGCAGCTGGGGGGGGATGGATGAGCAGTTCTTC. Its translation: CASSWGGMDEQFF. The chain links TRBV7-3 to TRBJ2-1; 7 positions match TRBD2. Germline V gives CDR1 SGHTA, CDR2 FQGTGA. V shed 4 bases, J shed 8 bases, and the junction held 5 bases outside the gene matches. The CDR3 loop spans 13 amino acids.

This clonotype turned up a few times. This sequence joins TRBV6-5 and TRBJ1-4; possible D gene TRBD1, 5 bases. This CDR3 has 12 residues. Germline V gene sequence: CDR1 MNHEY, CDR2 SVGAGI. Trimming cost V 8 bases and J 9 bases, with 13 bases left between them. The CDR3 is CASGKPGKKLFF. In DNA form, the CDR3 reads TGTGCCAGCGGCAAGCCAGGGAAAAAACTGTTTTTT.

CDR3 in amino acids: CASSQGGTLNYGYTF. The CDR3 DNA follows: TGCGCCAGCAGCCAAGGGGGGACATTGAACTATGGCTACACCTTC. V is TRBV4-3 and J is TRBJ1-2, with D tentatively TRBD1 (6 bases). The ends were cut back, 1 base at V and 2 bases at J, with 11 bases in the middle. CDR1 and CDR2 from the germline V gene are LGHNA and YSLEER. CDR3 size: 15 residues.

This clonotype was recorded a few times. This chain connects TRBV12-3 or TRBV12-4 to TRBJ1-2; TRBD1 might be the D (6 bases). Trimming shortened V by 7 bases and J by 4 bases, and 10 bases separated the two germline ends. The CDR3 covers 12 residues. The DNA for the CDR3 is TGTGCCAGCACGCCGACAGGCTATGGCTACACCTTC. Translating it yields CASTPTGYGYTF.

The genes are TRBV6-5 and TRBJ2-7; 9 bases line up with TRBD1. V lost 6 bases, J lost 5 bases, and 2 bases stayed unmatched. The CDR3 is 12 residues long. From germline, CDR1 is MNHEY and CDR2 SVGAGI. The CDR3 DNA sequence: TGTGCCAGCAGAGGACAGGGGAACGAGCAGTACTTC. It yields the protein CASRGQGNEQYF.

The sample holds a few counts of this clonotype. The chain joins TRBV29-1 to TRBJ2-2, with D maybe TRBD2 (7 bases). The length of the CDR3 is 12 residues. Germline loops: CDR1 SQVTM, CDR2 ANQGSEA. V lost 0 bases, J lost 9 bases, and 8 bases lay in between. The CDR3 sequence: CSVEEGGRELFF. CDR3 bases: TGCAGCGTTGAAGAGGGGGGGCGGGAGCTGTTTTTT.

The rearrangement uses TRBV6-2 or TRBV6-3 and TRBJ1-1, with 9 bases aligning to TRBD1. The length of the CDR3 is 13 residues. CDR1 and CDR2 (germline): MNHEY, SVGEGT. Unmatched junction bases numbered 5, after V lost 5 bases and J lost 7 bases. The CDR3 DNA follows: TGTGCCAGCAGTATCGGGACAGGGAGTGAAGCTTTCTTT. This translates into CASSIGTGSEAFF.

This chain joins TRBV5-1 and TRBJ2-3; 14 nucleotides align to TRBD2. Germline values: CDR1 SGHRS, CDR2 YFSETQ. Trimming removed 4 bases from V and 5 bases from J; junction bases left unmatched: 6. The CDR3 is made up of 16 amino acids. The DNA for the CDR3 is TGCGCCAGCAGCAAGGGACTAGCGGGGGCGAAAGATACGCAGTATTTT. This translates into CASSKGLAGAKDTQYF.

V and J are TRBV5-1 and TRBJ2-7; TRBD1 is a possible D gene (6 bases). Germline loops: CDR1 SGHRS, CDR2 YFSETQ. The V end lost 2 bases, the J end lost 2 bases, and 14 bases lay between the germline ends. This CDR3 region has 15 residues. In nucleotides, the CDR3 is TGCGCCAGCAGCTTCGGGACAACCACTGCCTACGAGCAGTACTTC. Amino acids: CASSFGTTTAYEQYF.

This chain's CDR3 is CASSEFGTEAFF. CDR3 DNA: TGTGCCAGCAGTGAATTTGGCACTGAAGCTTTCTTT. This chain links TRBV25-1 with TRBJ1-1; the D is unclear. Per the germline V gene, CDR1 is MGHDK and CDR2 is SYGVNS. The CDR3 has 12 amino acids. The V end lost 1 base, the J end lost 4 bases, and 4 bases lay between the germline ends.

The rearrangement links TRBV20-1 to TRBJ1-5; D remains ambiguous. V dropped 5 bases and J dropped 5 bases, with 16 bases sitting between them. This CDR3 contains 14 residues. CDR1 is DFQATT, CDR2 SNEGSKA, per germline (reference sequence). CDR3 sequence (DNA): TGCAGTGCTTCGTCGCCGGGCTCGGATCAGCCCCAGCATTTT. This encodes CSASSPGSDQPQHF.

V is TRBV7-3 and J is TRBJ1-1; D not certain. V was clipped by 8 bases and J by 1 base, with 14 bases between them. CDR1 SGHTA and CDR2 FQGTGA come from the germline V gene. The CDR3 is made up of 14 amino acids. The CDR3 sequence is CASRLGPQNTEAFF. The DNA for the CDR3 is TGTGCCAGCCGACTCGGACCCCAGAACACTGAAGCTTTCTTT.

The chain links TRBV25-1 to TRBJ2-3; TRBD2 is a possible D gene (5 bases). The CDR3 is 11 residues long. Per germline, CDR1 MGHDK and CDR2 SYGVNS. V was pared by 7 bases and J by 6 bases, with 8 bases between. Here the CDR3 DNA reads TGTGCCAGCATTGGGGAGGATACGCAGTATTTT. This translates into CASIGEDTQYF.

The CDR3 reads CSARDLKSTLSGVDTQYF. The DNA of the CDR3 is TGCAGTGCTAGAGATCTTAAGTCCACTCTATCTGGGGTAGATACGCAGTATTTT. The rearrangement joins TRBV20-1 to TRBJ2-3; D unresolved. The CDR3 has 18 residues. Trimming took 0 bases from V and 5 from J, leaving 24 bases between them. The germline V gene has CDR1 DFQATT and CDR2 SNEGSKA (reference sequence).